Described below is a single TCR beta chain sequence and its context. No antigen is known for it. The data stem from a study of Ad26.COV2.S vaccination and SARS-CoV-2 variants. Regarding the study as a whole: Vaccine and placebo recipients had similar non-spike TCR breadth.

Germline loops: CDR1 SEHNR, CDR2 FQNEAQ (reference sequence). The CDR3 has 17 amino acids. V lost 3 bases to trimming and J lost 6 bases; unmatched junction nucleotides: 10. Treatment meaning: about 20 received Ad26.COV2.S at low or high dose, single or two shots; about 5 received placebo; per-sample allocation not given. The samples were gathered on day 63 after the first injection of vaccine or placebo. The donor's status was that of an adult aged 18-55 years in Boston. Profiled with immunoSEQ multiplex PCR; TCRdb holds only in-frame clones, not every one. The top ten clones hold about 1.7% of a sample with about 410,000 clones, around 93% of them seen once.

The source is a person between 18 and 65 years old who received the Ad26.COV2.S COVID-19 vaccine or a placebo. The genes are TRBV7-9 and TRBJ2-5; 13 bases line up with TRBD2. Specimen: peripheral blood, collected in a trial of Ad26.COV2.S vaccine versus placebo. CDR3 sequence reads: CASSFLLAGGLEKTQYF. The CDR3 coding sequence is TGTGCCAGCAGCTTTTTACTAGCGGGGGGGTTGGAAAAGACCCAGTACTTC.